A selection of T cell receptor beta chains follows, all from one sample in a study of tumor-infiltrating lymphocytes in primary liver carcinoma. TCRdb processed the multiplex PCR reads anew with MiXCR; each CDR3 protein has one entry. The sample holds about 200,000 distinct CDR3 sequences, roughly 61% seen once. Material for sequencing was peripheral blood. These receptors all stem from a woman between 55 and 75 years old with primary liver carcinoma and hepatitis B virus infection. The CDR3 runs from the conserved cysteine through the conserved F or W. D genes are given only for firm matches. Clone size, where shown, is once, few, many, or a class for clones that have expanded.

NA	NA	TRBJ1-2	14	TRBV28	TGTGCCAGCTCGACAGATTTAAACTCCTATGGCTACACCTTC	CASSTDLNSYGYTF
once	TRBD1	TRBJ1-2	13	TRBV6-5	TGTGCCAGCGGTTACGACAGGGTTCCTCCCTACATCTTC	CASGYDRVPPYIF
NA	TRBD2	TRBJ2-1	15	TRBV5-1	TGCGCCAGCAGCTTGGACGCAGCGGGAGTTTATGAGCAGTTCTTC	CASSLDAAGVYEQFF
NA	NA	TRBJ2-1	16	TRBV5-1	TGCGCCGGCAGCTACGGGGACACTAGCTCCTACAATGAGCAGTTCTTC	CAGSYGDTSSYNEQFF
NA	NA	TRBJ1-2	14	TRBV11-2	TGTGCCAGCAGTCCAAGGGGGTGCAACTATGGCTACACCTTC	CASSPRGCNYGYTF
many	NA	TRBJ2-2	14	TRBV12-3/TRBV12-4	TGTGCCAGCAGACTACGGGGGAACACCGGGGAGCTGTTTTTT	CASRLRGNTGELFF
NA	TRBD2	TRBJ2-2	15	TRBV29-1	TGCAGCGTTATTCCGGGAGGGCCGAACACCGGGGAGCTGTTTTTT	CSVIPGGPNTGELFF
once	TRBD1	TRBJ1-2	13	TRBV28	TGTGCCAGCTCGACAGGGCGATGGGTTGGCTACACCTTC	CASSTGRWVGYTF
NA	TRBD2	TRBJ2-7	17	TRBV11-2	TGTGACAGCAGCCCGAGACTAGCGGGAGGGCACCCCTACGAGCAGTACTTC	CDSSPRLAGGHPYEQYF
many	NA	TRBJ2-1	13	TRBV10-3	TGTGCCATCAGTGACAGTTCCTACAATGAGCAGTTCTTC	CAISDSSYNEQFF
few	TRBD1	TRBJ2-1	17	TRBV7-9	TGTGCCAGCAGCCCGTCTTCGGACAGGAGCTCCTACAATGAGCAGTTCTTC	CASSPSSDRSSYNEQFF
NA	NA	TRBJ1-4	13	TRBV20-1	TGCAGTGCCCCCCCAAGGTGGAGTGAAAAACTGTTTTTT	CSAPPRWSEKLFF
NA	NA	TRBJ2-2	15	TRBV5-6	TGTGCCAGCAGCCACGGACAGGGAGGGACCGGGTGGCTGTTTTTT	CASSHGQGGTGWLFF
NA	NA	TRBJ1-1	13	TRBV4-1	TGCGTCAGCGGCAGGCCCCTATCGGGTGAAGCTTTCTTT	CVSGRPLSGEAFF
once	NA	TRBJ1-2	14	TRBV10-3	TGTGCCATCACCGGGAACGACAATAACTATGGCTACACCTTC	CAITGNDNNYGYTF
NA	NA	TRBJ2-5	15	TRBV11-2	TGTGCCAACAGCTTCGGGCTAGCAGTGCTTGGGGCCCAGTGCTTC	CANSFGLAVLGAQCF
NA	NA	TRBJ2-2	15	TRBV11-3	TGTGCCGGCAGCTTATTAGTGGGAGAGGACGGGGAGCTGTTTTTT	CAGSLLVGEDGELFF
NA	TRBD2	TRBJ2-7	15	TRBV11-2	TGTGCCAGGGGCTTAGATAGGGGACTAGTTCCCAAGCAGTACTTC	CARGLDRGLVPKQYF
NA	NA	TRBJ1-6	13	TRBV11-2	TGTGCCAGCAGCCATAGGTCCAATTCACGCCTCCACTTT	CASSHRSNSRLHF
once	NA	TRBJ2-1	14	TRBV11-2	TGTGCCATCAGCGGGGGACAGGGATACAATGAGCTGTTCTTC	CAISGGQGYNELFF
NA	NA	TRBJ1-1	13	TRBV25-1	TGTGCCAGCAGTGACACACAAACGGTGCGGGCTTTCTTT	CASSDTQTVRAFF
NA	TRBD1	TRBJ1-4	15	TRBV11-2	TGTACCAGCAGCTGGGGGGACAGGAGGATGGAAAAACTGTTTTTT	CTSSWGDRRMEKLFF
NA	NA	TRBJ2-3	12	TRBV2	TGTGCCAGCAGTGAAGCACGGGACTCGGGGTATTTT	CASSEARDSGYF
NA	TRBD2	TRBJ2-1	14	TRBV7-3	TGTGCCAGCAGGCGGACTAGCGGGAGTTATGAGCAGTTCTTC	CASRRTSGSYEQFF
NA	TRBD1	TRBJ2-3	14	TRBV6-5	TGTGCCAGCAGACCCGGGACAGGGGGGAGCGAGCAGTACTTT	CASRPGTGGSEQYF
NA	NA	TRBJ1-2	14	TRBV5-1	TGCGCCAGCAGCTTGGCCCAGGGGCCGTATGGCTACACCTTC	CASSLAQGPYGYTF
NA	NA	TRBJ2-5	19	TRBV28	TGTGCCAGCTTGCCATACTTCACCGAATCGGGACACAAGAAAGAGATCCAGTACTTC	CASLPYFTESGHKKEIQYF
NA	TRBD1	TRBJ2-2	18	TRBV11-2	TGTGCCAGCAGCTTACGGTTGTGTGGACAGGGCAACACCGGGGAGCCGTTTTTT	CASSLRLCGQGNTGEPFF
NA	TRBD1	TRBJ2-5	13	TRBV28	TGTGCCAGCAGCAGGGGGACAGAAGAGACCCATTACTTC	CASSRGTEETHYF
NA	TRBD2	TRBJ2-1	15	TRBV12-3/TRBV12-4	TGTGCCAGCAGTAAGGCGGGGGACCGGTGGACTGAGCAGTTCTTC	CASSKAGDRWTEQFF
NA	NA	TRBJ2-4	12	TRBV29-1	TGCAGCGTTAGACTAGTGGGAGAGACTCAGTACTTC	CSVRLVGETQYF
many	TRBD1	TRBJ2-1	17	TRBV11-3	TGTGCCAGCAGCTTAGAATGGGGACAGGGGTCCCTCAATGAGCAGTTCTTC	CASSLEWGQGSLNEQFF
NA	NA	TRBJ2-7	18	TRBV11-2	TGTGCCAGCAGCGGACCGGGACTGGCGGGACTCCCTCCCTACAAGCAGTACTTC	CASSGPGLAGLPPYKQYF
NA	NA	TRBJ2-6	15	TRBV28	TGTGCCAGCAGCGCACGGGGCGCCGGGGCCAACGTCCTGACTTTC	CASSARGAGANVLTF
NA	TRBD2	TRBJ2-1	15	TRBV30	TGTGCCTGGAGTGTTGGGACTAGCGGGAGGTCTGAGCAGTTCTTC	CAWSVGTSGRSEQFF
NA	NA	TRBJ2-5	13	TRBV11-1	TGTGCCAGCAGAGGCCGGAACCACGGCACCCAGTACTTC	CASRGRNHGTQYF
NA	TRBD1	TRBJ2-5	14	TRBV11-2	TGTGGCAGCAGCCCGACAGGGCGGAAAGAGACCCAATACTTC	CGSSPTGRKETQYF
many	NA	TRBJ2-7	14	TRBV11-3	TGTGCCAGCAGCTTAGGAACAGGCTCCTACGAGCAGTACTTC	CASSLGTGSYEQYF
few	NA	TRBJ2-7	15	TRBV11-1	TGTGCCAGCAGCTTGGGGGGACTCCTAAAGGGGGTGCAGTACTTC	CASSLGGLLKGVQYF